Presented here are 8 T cell receptor beta chains from one specimen sequenced in a study of cytomegalovirus exposure and HLA in healthy donors. A multiplex PCR was run with 60 Vbeta primers and 13 Jbeta primers. TCRdb's table, derived via immunoSEQ multiplex PCR, lists solely in-frame clones and lacks some. Here the sample spans 100,000 to 150,000 clones, roughly two thirds being singletons. The sequenced sample was PBMCs. The receptors shown here come from a man aged 25-45 years in good health and CMV-seropositive.

This sequence joins TRBV28 and TRBJ1-3; TRBD1 matches 7 bases. This CDR3 spans 14 amino acids. Germline V gene lookup returns CDR1 MDHEN and CDR2 SYDVKM. Trimming took 5 bases from V and 5 from J; bases not matched to a gene: 6. The DNA for the CDR3 is TGTGCCAGCAGTCTTGACAGGGTCCGAAACACCATATATTTT. Translation: CASSLDRVRNTIYF.

V is TRBV7-8 and J is TRBJ2-5; perhaps TRBD2 as D (5 bases). Germline loops: CDR1 SGHVS, CDR2 FQNEAQ. Deletions cut 0 bases from V and 5 bases from J, with 13 bases between. This CDR3 contains 15 residues. CDR3 in DNA: TGTGCCAGCAGCTTAGCGCCTCTAGCTGAGGAGACCCAGTACTTC. It encodes CASSLAPLAEETQYF. The whole variable domain, remainder taken from reference TRBV7-8 and TRBJ2-5, is GAGVSQSPRYKVAKRGQDVALRCDPISGHVSLFWYQQALGQGPEFLTYFQNEAQLDKSGLPSDRFFAERPEGSVSTLKIQRTQQEDSAVYLCASSLAPLAEETQYFGPGTRLLVL.

This clone was counted a few times. The J gene is TRBJ1-5, the V gene TRBV10-2; no clear D. Looked up from germline, CDR1 is WSHSY and CDR2 is SAAADI. The CDR3 is made up of 13 amino acids. Trimming stripped 6 bases from V and 5 bases from J, with 11 bases between. CDR3 nucleotides: TGCGCCAGCAGAAGTGTCGGGGATCAGCCCCAGCATTTT. This translates into CASRSVGDQPQHF.

This chain joins TRBV2 and TRBJ2-2, with D unresolved. The CDR3 has 14 amino acids. V was cut by 8 bases and J by 4 bases, with 14 bases left in between. CDR1 is SNHLY, CDR2 FYNNEI, per germline. DNA of the CDR3: TGTGCCAGCGGAGTGCTTATGGCCACCGGGGAGCTGTTTTTT. This codes for CASGVLMATGELFF.

In nucleotides, the CDR3 is TGTGCCATCCAACTAGCGGCGTGGGAGACCCAGTACTTC. Residues: CAIQLAAWETQYF. The gene calls are TRBV2 and TRBJ2-5; 8 bases line up with TRBD2. After removal of 10 bases from V and 5 bases from J, the junction contained 9 bases not matched to a gene. Germline values: CDR1 SNHLY, CDR2 FYNNEI. CDR3 size: 13 residues.

The chain has TRBV5-1 and TRBJ2-6, with 8 bases aligning to TRBD2. Trimming took 2 bases from V and 4 from J; bases not matched to a gene: 5. The CDR3 covers 16 residues. Germline V gives CDR1 SGHRS, CDR2 YFSETQ. The CDR3 protein is CASSFDGREGANVLTF. Here the CDR3 DNA reads TGCGCCAGCAGCTTTGACGGGAGGGAAGGGGCCAACGTCCTGACTTTC.

The chain employs TRBV7-9 and TRBJ1-4; D unclear. V was cut by 9 bases and J by 0 bases, with 11 bases left in between. The CDR3 has 14 amino acids. CDR1 is SEHNR and CDR2 is FQNEAQ in the germline V gene (reference sequence). The CDR3 DNA follows: TGTGCCAGTGGGCTATCAGCAACTAATGAAAAACTGTTTTTT. Translation gives CASGLSATNEKLFF.

V gene TRBV5-1 combines with J gene TRBJ2-1; TRBD1 is a possible D gene (5 bases). The ends were cut back, 4 bases at V and 7 bases at J, with 15 bases in the middle. The CDR3 is made up of 14 amino acids. Germline V gene lookup returns CDR1 SGHRS and CDR2 YFSETQ. CDR3 region: CASSRGTPRNEQFF. Here the CDR3 DNA reads TGCGCCAGCAGCAGGGGTACGCCGCGTAATGAGCAGTTCTTC.